The next 15 T cell receptor beta chains were all read from a single sample in a study of blood T cell repertoires in COVID-19. Clones were read by immunoSEQ multiplex PCR, and TCRdb kept only the in-frame ones, dropping some. The sample holds about 48,000 clones, around 86% seen once. The sequenced sample was peripheral blood. These receptors were obtained from a woman aged 80 or over with COVID-19, enrolled during active disease.

The chain recombines TRBV18 with TRBJ2-7, with D possibly being TRBD1 (5 bases). Germline CDR1 reads KGHSH; CDR2 reads LQKENI. Trimming left V 0 bases short and J 4 bases short, with 10 bases between. The CDR3 is 14 amino acids. The CDR3 bases are TGTGCCAGCTCACCACCGTGGGGCCCATACGAGCAGTACTTC. It specifies CASSPPWGPYEQYF.

This rearrangement joins TRBV7-9 to TRBJ1-1; D gene unclear. CDR3 size: 12 residues. V was cut by 4 bases and J by 4 bases, with 7 bases left in between. Germline CDR1 SEHNR, CDR2 FQNEAQ (reference sequence). The CDR3 sequence: CASSSWATEAFF. The CDR3 nucleotides are TGTGCCAGCAGCTCCTGGGCCACTGAAGCTTTCTTT.

This clone was detected only once. The chain has TRBV11-2 and TRBJ2-4, with D tentatively TRBD1 (6 bases). This CDR3 comprises 19 residues. Germline-derived CDR1 and CDR2 are SGHAT and FQNNGV. V was shortened by 4 bases and J by 0 bases, with 22 bases between the two germline ends. CDR3 sequence: CASSSSSPGAEKAKNIQYF. The CDR3 nucleotides are TGTGCCAGCAGCTCCTCGTCCCCAGGGGCCGAGAAAGCCAAAAACATTCAGTACTTC.

This clone appeared once. The V call is TRBV18, the J call TRBJ1-2; D perhaps matches TRBD1 (6 bases). The germline V gene has CDR1 KGHSH and CDR2 LQKENI. This CDR3 region has 14 residues. V lost 3 bases and J lost 7, with 15 bases in between. The CDR3 here is CASSPSGGGAGYTF. CDR3 nucleotides: TGTGCCAGCTCACCTTCCGGGGGGGGCGCTGGCTACACCTTC.

This chain connects TRBV28 to TRBJ1-5, with a weak D call TRBD1 (5 bases). CDR1 is MDHEN and CDR2 is SYDVKM in the germline V gene. The V and J ends lost 6 bases and 3 bases respectively, with 12 bases between them. This CDR3 has 14 residues. The CDR3 DNA sequence: TGTGCCAGCAGATCCGGGGGTTACAATCAGCCCCAGCATTTT. Its translation: CASRSGGYNQPQHF.

The V call is TRBV5-1, the J call TRBJ2-1; TRBD2 matches 10 bases. Germline CDR1 is SGHRS and CDR2 is YFSETQ. V dropped 4 bases and J dropped 6; count of bases not matched to a gene: 13. This CDR3 spans 17 amino acids. The chain's CDR3 is CASSPGTSANRGNEQFF. As DNA, the CDR3 is TGCGCCAGCAGCCCCGGGACTAGCGCGAATCGAGGCAATGAGCAGTTCTTC.

DNA of the CDR3: TGTGCCAGCTCATTAACAGGGGGGAATGAGCAGTTCTTC. It translates to CASSLTGGNEQFF. The chain employs TRBV18 and TRBJ2-1, with TRBD1 matching over 8 bases. J gave up 7 bases and V 5 bases, and 4 bases lay outside the gene matches. CDR1 and CDR2 (germline): KGHSH, LQKENI. This CDR3 spans 13 amino acids.

The chain combines TRBV5-6 with TRBJ1-1; 9 nucleotides match TRBD1. Trimming removed 5 bases from V and 5 bases from J; junction bases left unmatched: 10. The CDR3 totals 15 residues. Germline V gene lookup returns CDR1 SGHDT and CDR2 YYEEEE. The CDR3 sequence is CASRPTGTGITEAFF. DNA for the CDR3: TGTGCCAGCAGACCTACCGGGACAGGGATTACTGAAGCTTTCTTT.

V and J are TRBV5-1 and TRBJ1-1, with 8 bases matching TRBD1. J was trimmed by 6 bases and V by 0 bases; bases with no gene match: 7. Germline CDR1 SGHRS, CDR2 YFSETQ. The CDR3 is 15 residues long. DNA of the CDR3: TGCGCCAGCAGCTTGGACGGTCAGGGGGCAGCTGAAGCTTTCTTT. Protein: CASSLDGQGAAEAFF.

This chain's CDR3 is CASNTGRGTEAFF. CDR3 DNA sequence: TGTGCCAGTAACACAGGGCGAGGAACTGAAGCTTTCTTT. This chain links TRBV19 with TRBJ1-1, with D possibly matching TRBD1 (6 bases). With 7 bases removed from V and 5 bases from J, the gap between germline ends came to 14 bases. The CDR3 totals 13 residues. CDR1 and CDR2 (germline): LNHDA, SQIVND (reference sequence). The full variable domain, in which reference TRBV19 and TRBJ1-1 provide the parts outside the CDR3, is DGGITQSPKYLFRKEGQNVTLSCEQNLNHDAMYWYRQDPGQGLRLIYYSQIVNDFQKGDIAEGYSVSREKKESFPLTVTSAQKNPTAFYLCASNTGRGTEAFFGQGTRLTVV.

The V gene is TRBV18, the J gene TRBJ1-1; D may be TRBD1 (5 bases). Per the germline V gene, CDR1 is KGHSH and CDR2 is LQKENI. This CDR3 contains 15 residues. Trimming cost V 2 bases and J 1 base, with 11 bases left between them. The CDR3 is CASSPGGQGNTEAFF. The CDR3, as DNA: TGTGCCAGCTCACCAGGTGGGCAGGGGAACACTGAAGCTTTCTTT.

A single count supports this clone. The chain has TRBV16 and TRBJ2-6; D is ambiguous. Germline-derived CDR1 and CDR2 are KGHSY and FQNENV. Between the trimmed V and J ends, which lost 0 bases and 0 bases, there was a span of 6 bases. This CDR3 is built from 16 residues. The CDR3 here is CASSQSTLSGANVLTF. The CDR3 DNA is TGTGCCAGCAGCCAATCCACTCTCTCTGGGGCCAACGTCCTGACTTTC.

This chain joins TRBV27 and TRBJ1-2; D gene unclear. Germline V gene sequence: CDR1 MNHEY, CDR2 SMNVEV (reference sequence). This CDR3 spans 13 amino acids. Trimming took off 6 bases at V and 3 bases at J, with 11 bases between the two ends. The CDR3 nucleotides read TGTGCCAGCAGAGGCGGGAGGTACTATGGCTACACCTTC. Translated, it gives CASRGGRYYGYTF.

V usage is TRBV7-8 and J usage is TRBJ2-7, with D possibly matching TRBD1 (5 bases). The length of the CDR3 is 13 residues. V was pared by 7 bases and J by 1 base, with 11 bases between. Germline lookup yields CDR1 SGHVS and CDR2 FQNEAQ. The CDR3 region has the DNA TGTGCCAGCAACACGGACAAGTCCTACGAGCAGTACTTC. Residues: CASNTDKSYEQYF.

The genes are TRBV2 and TRBJ1-2; D is ambiguous. Trimming took 3 bases from V and 4 from J, leaving 15 bases between them. Per germline, CDR1 SNHLY and CDR2 FYNNEI. There are 15 residues in the CDR3. The CDR3 loop reads CASSEGGSIRYGYTF. The CDR3 nucleotides read TGTGCCAGCAGTGAGGGAGGGAGCATTCGCTATGGCTACACCTTC.